These T cell receptor beta chains were read from a single sample in a study of beta chain features in type 1 diabetes. Repertoires were generated with immunoSEQ multiplex PCR, while TCRdb's copy carries only in-frame clones and drops some. The sample records about 270,000 clones, approximately 14% being singletons. Material for sequencing was naive CD4+ T cells from blood. These receptors came from a man under 40 with type 1 diabetes. Both conserved end residues are part of each CDR3. The order of the fields is D gene, J gene, clone size, V gene, CDR3 DNA, CDR3 protein. A D gene is named only where the DNA matches it firmly. Rows give clone size only sometimes, using once, few, many, or a class for an expanded clone.

D: TRBD2; J: TRBJ2-3; size: few; V: TRBV28; DNA: TGTGCCAGCAGTTTTCCCGCAGCGGGAGCGGAGGCAGATACGCAGTATTTT; CDR3: CASSFPAAGAEADTQYF
D: .; J: TRBJ2-1; size: few; V: TRBV28; DNA: TGTGCCAGCAGGAGTGGGGGGTCCTACAATGAGCAGTTCTTC; CDR3: CASRSGGSYNEQFF
D: TRBD2; J: TRBJ2-1; size: .; V: TRBV18; DNA: TGTGCCAGCTCACCAGGAACCGGGACTAGGTTCGGTGAGCAGTTCTTC; CDR3: CASSPGTGTRFGEQFF
D: TRBD1; J: TRBJ1-1; size: .; V: TRBV18; DNA: TGTGCCAGCTCATCGGACAGGGAGACTGAAGCTTTCTTT; CDR3: CASSSDRETEAFF
D: TRBD1; J: TRBJ2-5; size: .; V: TRBV18; DNA: TGTGCCAGCTCACCAACCGGACAGGGTGAGGAGACCCAGTACTTC; CDR3: CASSPTGQGEETQYF
D: TRBD1; J: TRBJ2-1; size: few; V: TRBV5-1; DNA: TGCGCCAGCAGCTTACAGGGGGCGCGTGAGCAGTTCTTC; CDR3: CASSLQGAREQFF
D: .; J: TRBJ2-1; size: .; V: TRBV4-3; DNA: TGCGCCAGCAGCCAGGCCATGGAGGATGAGCAGTTCTTC; CDR3: CASSQAMEDEQFF
D: .; J: TRBJ2-1; size: few; V: TRBV28; DNA: TGTGCCAGCAGCCCCCTCGACAGGCCGAATGAGCAGTTCTTC; CDR3: CASSPLDRPNEQFF
D: TRBD2; J: TRBJ2-1; size: few; V: TRBV25-1; DNA: TGTGCCAGCGAGCTTCCGGGAGGGCCCTCGGGAGATGAGCAGTTCTTC; CDR3: CASELPGGPSGDEQFF
D: .; J: TRBJ2-2; size: .; V: TRBV4-3; DNA: TGCGCCAGCAGCCAAGATCTCTGGGGGGACCCGAACACCGGGGAGCTGTTTTTT; CDR3: CASSQDLWGDPNTGELFF
D: TRBD1; J: TRBJ2-7; size: .; V: TRBV5-1; DNA: TGCGCCAGCAGTCTGACAGGGTACAATCTGGGGGACAGGGTACACGAGCAGTACTTC; CDR3: CASSLTGYNLGDRVHEQYF
D: TRBD2; J: TRBJ2-6; size: .; V: TRBV7-2; DNA: TGTGCCAGCATGACTAGCGGAGCCGGGGCCAACGTCCTGACTTTC; CDR3: CASMTSGAGANVLTF
D: TRBD2; J: TRBJ2-5; size: .; V: TRBV7-3; DNA: TGTGCCAGCAGCGATACGGGAGGAACCGAGACCCAGTACTTC; CDR3: CASSDTGGTETQYF
D: TRBD1; J: TRBJ1-5; size: .; V: TRBV25-1; DNA: TGTGCCAGCAGTTCGCCCCTTCAGGGGGAGAATCAGCCCCAGCATTTT; CDR3: CASSSPLQGENQPQHF
D: .; J: TRBJ1-2; size: .; V: TRBV6-5; DNA: TGTGCCAGCAGTTACTCCGGGACATTGAGTGGCTACACCTTC; CDR3: CASSYSGTLSGYTF